This T cell receptor (beta chain) was retrieved from a study of blood T cell repertoires in COVID-19. Between the trimmed V and J ends, which lost 0 bases and 6 bases, there was a span of 11 bases. Germline CDR1 reads MGHRA; CDR2 reads YSYEKL. The CDR3 extends over 14 amino acids. This clone was observed a handful of times. Only in-frame clones appear in the TCRdb table, and some are missing; sequencing was by immunoSEQ multiplex PCR. The sample has around 240,000 clones; around 83% are singletons. V is TRBV4-1 and J is TRBJ1-2; D might be TRBD1 (5 bases). Material for sequencing was peripheral blood. The sequence derives from a woman aged 45-65 years with acute or convalescent COVID-19. The CDR3 nucleotides read TGCGCCAGCAGCCAAGAAACGATCAGGGATGGCTACACCTTC. This gives the protein CASSQETIRDGYTF.